This TCR beta chain was sequenced for a study of T-cell memory formation after mild COVID-19. The CDR3 sequence is 14 residues long. Trimming at V came to 7 bases and at J to 2 bases, leaving 5 bases not matched to a gene. From germline, CDR1 is MNHEY and CDR2 SVGEGT. Each CDR3 protein gets one entry after TCRdb re-called the 5' RACE reads with MiXCR. The profile shows about 430,000 distinct CDR3 sequences, 24% of them singletons. Points from the study as a whole: The study detected some responding clones in pre-infection memory, suggesting cross-reactive memory joined.

This clonotype was observed a single time. Its cognate antigen is unknown. V and J are TRBV6-2 or TRBV6-3 and TRBJ1-5; 7 bases map to TRBD1. This receptor was identified in an adult woman who had mild COVID-19 (a few samples of this study predate the infection). Cell type and time point are not known. The sample was PBMCs or a T cell subset sorted from them (not recorded which). In nucleotides, the CDR3 is TGTGCCAGCAAAGGGGGACAGCGCAATCAGCCCCAGCATTTT. Protein product: CASKGGQRNQPQHF.